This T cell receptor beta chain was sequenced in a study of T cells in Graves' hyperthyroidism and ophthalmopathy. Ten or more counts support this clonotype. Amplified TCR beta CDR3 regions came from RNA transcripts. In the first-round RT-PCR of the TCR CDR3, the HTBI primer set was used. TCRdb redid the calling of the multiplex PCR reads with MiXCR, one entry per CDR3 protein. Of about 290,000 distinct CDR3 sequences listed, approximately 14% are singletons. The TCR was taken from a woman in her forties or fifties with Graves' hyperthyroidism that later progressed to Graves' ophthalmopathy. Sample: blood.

The CDR3 loop reads CASRPAPGQGYEQYF. For the CDR3, the DNA is TGCGCCAGCAGGCCCGCCCCGGGACAGGGATACGAGCAGTACTTC. The chain has TRBV5-1 and TRBJ2-7; 9 positions agree with TRBD1. This CDR3 contains 15 residues. The junction had 10 bases not matched to a gene; V was cut back by 5 bases and J by 4 bases. Germline V lookup: CDR1 SGHRS, CDR2 YFSETQ.